One T cell receptor (beta chain) is described in this entry. The target of this receptor is not known. No per-base quality is available; no much larger clone lies one base away. Receptors were amplified or captured by the immunoSEQ multiplex PCR assay. For the multiplex PCR, a mixture combining 60 forward primers for TCR Vbeta segments and 13 reverse primers for TCR Jbeta segments was used. Amplification of the CDR3 region of rearranged TCR beta genes was performed with a multiplex PCR assay on genomic DNA. The Illumina HiSeq System was used to sequence the amplified TCR beta libraries as 87-base-pair reads. In the original analysis: In a later analysis, approximately 74 million unique TCR beta chains were counted across the roughly 610 repertoires, and about 9.9 million of these chains were shared by at least two donors. A nearest-neighbor algorithm error-corrected the raw reads and collapsed the reads into unique sequences, merging closely related sequences to remove PCR and sequencing errors. To assign V, D and J gene segments, CDR3 sequences were aligned to IMGT reference sequences. For a sequence to be retained, at least a six-nucleotide match to both a V gene segment and a J gene segment was required. Rearrangements were classified as productive when the CDR3 lacked stop codons and remained in frame with V and J, and all other rearrangements were classified as non-productive. Following IMGT convention, CDR3 was defined as the stretch from the second conserved V-encoded cysteine up to the conserved J-encoded phenylalanine. The earlier analysis of 587 of the donors excluded sequences that lacked an unambiguous match to a single V gene segment. An earlier analysis of about 600 of the donors called V segments functional above 56.7% productive rearrangements and segregating when the between-donor standard deviation exceeded 5%. To diagnose cytomegalovirus status from the catalog of TCR beta chain sequences, a statistical classification framework was built. A later analysis assigned V and J genes by comparing TCR nucleotide sequences with IMGT/GENE-DB human TR gene sequences. A later analysis assigned CDR3 sequences and most-parsimonious VDJ recombination scenarios with the TCRdist pipeline. In a later analysis, each TCR beta chain was defined by its CDR3 amino acid sequence together with its V-gene family, and reads lacking a unique V-gene family were excluded. A later analysis removed 600 or so highly shared, low-generation-probability nucleotide sequences to deal with suspected cross-contamination and a sequencing artifact. For each public chain, a later analysis derived a clonal expansion index from normalized ranks of inferred template counts within each repertoire. In a later analysis, generation probabilities were computed with a VDJ recombination model fitted to out-of-frame rearrangements, and the resulting probabilities were checked against IGoR. In a later analysis, hypergeometric tests were used to score TCR-TCR, TCR-HLA and TCR-CMV co-occurrence, with a repertoire-size bias correction applied to TCR pairs. In a later analysis, false discovery rates were estimated by permuting HLA or CMV assignments 20 times. A later analysis grouped co-occurring TCRs with DBSCAN, adding TCRdist sequence similarity when clustering within HLA-allele-positive subsets. Repertoires with fewer than 30,000 or more than 120,000 public chains were left out of co-occurrence clustering, as were roughly five repertoires with anomalous nucleotide sharing. Here the immuneACCESS table is served through TCRdb, limited to in-frame sequences with V and J called. Missing clones are a known gap in these copies; in checked studies unresolved V genes cover under half, and the rest lacks a known reason. That table gives V, J and clone size, and the DNA gave D and trimming. This sample holds about 170,000 clones; 72% were observed only once. Together, the top ten hold about 2.5% of the sample.

In total, roughly 710 healthy bone marrow donors made up the cohort. Cohort members were all nominally healthy when sampled, although unrecorded immune exposures were likely present. CMV serostatus was positive for about 300 and negative for 352 of the 666 cohort members, and was not recorded for this donor. Each donor provided a peripheral blood sample, and peripheral blood mononuclear cells were used for TCR beta sequencing. The Qiagen DNeasy Blood Extraction Kit was used to extract genomic DNA from the blood cell samples. This record belongs to a study of cytomegalovirus exposure and HLA in healthy donors (dated by TCRdb to 2017 to 2019). For the study in its entirety: An earlier analysis of roughly 610 of the donors reported about 260 Gb of sequence data and 90 million to 120 million unique TCR beta sequences obtained from approximately 180 million T cells. Among the roughly 380 genotyped donors, 75% to 90% belonged to the genetic ancestry cluster associated with self-reported Caucasian donors. Donor age, sex, ethnicity and CMV serostatus were compiled alongside the repertoire data. To study patterns of TCR occurrence, a later analysis re-analyzed previously published TCR beta repertoires from around 670 donors and added high-resolution HLA genotyping. To predict cytomegalovirus infection status, the study brought together high-throughput TCR immunosequencing, statistical association of individual TCRs with disease status, and machine learning. Because of strong linkage in the cohort, five DR-DQ haplotypes were treated as single units for association and clustering. Typing coverage varied by locus: roughly 620-640 donors for A, B, C, DRB1 and DQB1; roughly 500 for DQA1; more than 600 for DPA1; 400 to 480 for DPB1. The study was designed to test whether signatures of past pathogen exposure could be identified by cataloging public T cell receptors. Besides the first cohort of around 700 subjects, a separate validation cohort made up of around 120 different subjects was used. The study used immunosequencing to profile the T cell repertoires of 666 subjects and linked those repertoires to cytomegalovirus serostatus. Among roughly 370 genotyped donors of the cohort, an average of about 240,000 unique TCR beta nucleotide sequences were sequenced per donor, roughly 20% of them non-productive. All discovery cohort repertoires had been generated on a single sequencing platform. An early release that covered some 640 HLA-typed donors contained approximately 320 gigabases of sequencing data and 75 million to 100 million unique TCR sequences. HLA typing covered class I and class II loci at four-digit resolution. A later genetic analysis took genome-wide SNP genotypes for about 55% of the 666 donors and used that subset as a discovery cohort. An earlier analysis of 500 to 750 of the donors applied high-throughput TCR beta sequencing to assess whether each TCR beta V gene segment acted as functional or pseudogenic. The later analysis used no new phenotypic data to find candidate immune exposures, relying instead on TCR beta sequences and their occurrence across donors.

Beyond this particular receptor, the publication reports: The presence/absence analyses assumed that sequencing depth was roughly uniform across donors, and that assumption may not be true. The classifier was reported to diagnose cytomegalovirus status with high specificity and sensitivity in both the original cohort and the validation cohort. Specific HLA alleles were associated with 15,000 to 20,000 TCR beta sequences at a false discovery rate of 0.05 in a later analysis. This cohort had only TCR beta chains sequenced, and the lack of alpha or paired-chain data limited which features could be detected. It was suggested by the authors that the approach could potentially be generalized to other disease states and immunological phenotypes. A further reported finding was that TCR beta sequences accurately predicted the HLA-A and HLA-B alleles for most subjects in the first cohort. According to a later genetic analysis, donors in an Asian-associated ancestry cluster had fewer N-insertions in productive TCRs than the approximately 700-donor mean. HLA typing was unavailable for some donors at each locus, so association tests used only the typed subset. Because counts were too low, around 18 rarely observed V segments, including chromosome 9 orphons, were left out of the earlier analysis of about 620 of the donors. In vitro tests confirmed that a few of the cytomegalovirus-associated TCR beta chains recognize cytomegalovirus antigens. A cluster of highly shared sequence variants was judged likely to represent a technical artifact of the sequencing pipeline. In an earlier analysis of a few hundred of the donors, most TCR beta V segments were observed in productive rearrangements about 90% or about 30% of the time, broadly matching IMGT annotations. In a later analysis, HLA-associated TCR beta chains were found to be more clonally expanded and to have lower generation probabilities than equally common non-associated chains. An association between a missense DCLRE1C variant and V-gene and J-gene trimming of TCR beta chains was found in a later genetic analysis and replicated in an independent cohort. Immune exposure information for the cohort was limited to CMV serostatus. A later analysis found that TCR association rates varied across HLA loci, with DRB1 alleles showing the most associated TCRs and HLA-C alleles the fewest. A later analysis reported that several top co-occurrence clusters appeared linked to parvovirus B19, influenza, CMV and Epstein-Barr virus. Assigning TCR associations to individual alleles was difficult when HLA alleles, especially DR and DQ, strongly co-occurred. While some public TCRs were present in many individuals, most TCR sequences turned up only very rarely across donors. Some IMGT-functional V segments, including TRBV6-2 and TRBV6-3, could not be told apart with the 87-base-pair reads, so those segments were excluded. A later analysis found that most CMV-associated TCR beta chains appeared HLA-restricted, with HLA associations seemingly driven largely by CMV exposure. In the study, approximately 150 TCR beta chains were listed as associated with cytomegalovirus. Correlated functional status among segregating V segments might be attributable to linkage disequilibrium, but an unknown experimental factor could not be ruled out.

The junction carries 15 bases between V and J, which are trimmed by 3 bases and 4 bases respectively. Including cysteine and phenylalanine, the CDR3 has 16 amino acids. Only the CDR3 DNA is retained, 48 bases long and in frame from the first base. From the germline V gene, CDR1 is MGHRA and CDR2 is YSYEKL. The chain joins TRBV4-1 to TRBJ1-4; D gene: possibly TRBD1, on 6 matching bases. The sample taken for sequencing was PBMCs. The receptor was derived from a human donor in good health. Here is the DNA: TGCGCCAGCAGCCAGCAGGGGACACCCGTTAATGAAAAACTGTTTTTT. Its translation is CASSQQGTPVNEKLFF.